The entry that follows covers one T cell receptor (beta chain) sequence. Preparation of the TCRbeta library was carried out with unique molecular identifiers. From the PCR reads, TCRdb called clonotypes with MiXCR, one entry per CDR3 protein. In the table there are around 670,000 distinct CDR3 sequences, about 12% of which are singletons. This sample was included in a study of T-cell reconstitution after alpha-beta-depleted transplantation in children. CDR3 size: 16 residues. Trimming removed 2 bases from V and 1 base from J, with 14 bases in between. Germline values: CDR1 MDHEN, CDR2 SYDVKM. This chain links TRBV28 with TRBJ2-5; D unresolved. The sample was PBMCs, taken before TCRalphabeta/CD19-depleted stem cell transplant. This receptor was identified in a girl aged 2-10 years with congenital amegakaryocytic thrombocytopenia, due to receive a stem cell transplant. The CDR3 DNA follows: TGTGCCAGCAGTTTAGTCCAGGCGCTCCTCCAAGAGACCCAGTACTTC. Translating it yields CASSLVQALLQETQYF.